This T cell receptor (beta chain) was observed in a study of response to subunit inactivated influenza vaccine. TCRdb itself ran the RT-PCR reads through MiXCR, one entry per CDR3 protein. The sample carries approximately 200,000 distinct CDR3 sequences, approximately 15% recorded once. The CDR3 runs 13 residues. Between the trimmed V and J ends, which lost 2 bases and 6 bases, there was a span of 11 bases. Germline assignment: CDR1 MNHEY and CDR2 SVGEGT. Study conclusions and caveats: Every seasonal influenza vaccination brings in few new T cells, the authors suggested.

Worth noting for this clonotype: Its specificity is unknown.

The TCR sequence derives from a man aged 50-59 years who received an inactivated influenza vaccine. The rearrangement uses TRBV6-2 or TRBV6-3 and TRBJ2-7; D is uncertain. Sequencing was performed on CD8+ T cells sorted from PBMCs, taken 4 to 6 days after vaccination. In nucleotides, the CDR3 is TGTGCCAGCAGTTACGACCAATGCGGCGAGCAGTACTTC. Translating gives CASSYDQCGEQYF.